Below, 6 T cell receptor beta chains from the same sample are listed, as sequenced in a study of sequential checkpoint blockade in melanoma. Treatment: randomized to nivolumab then ipilimumab (arm A) or the reverse (arm B). Sequenced by immunoSEQ multiplex PCR; TCRdb stores in-frame clones only, minus some. The sample comprises around 10,000 clones, approximately 73% of which are singletons, and around 35% rests with the top ten. Specimen: CD8+ T cells sorted from blood (inferred from file names), collected from a patient given nivolumab and ipilimumab in sequence. The receptor source for this set is a human donor with melanoma.

This chain connects TRBV27 to TRBJ1-2, with a weak D call TRBD1 (5 bases). CDR3 length equals 14 residues. V was cut by 2 bases and J by 2 bases, with 9 bases left in between. The germline CDR1 and CDR2 sequences are MNHEY and SMNVEV (reference sequence). The CDR3 sequence: CASSLAAGNYGYTF. CDR3 in DNA: TGTGCCAGCAGTTTAGCGGCAGGGAACTATGGCTACACCTTC.

Only a few counts were recorded for this clone. This chain links TRBV5-6 with TRBJ1-2, with D perhaps matching TRBD1 (5 bases). The V and J ends lost 1 base and 5 bases respectively, with 6 bases between them. The CDR3 is 12 residues long. Per germline, CDR1 SGHDT and CDR2 YYEEEE. The CDR3 here is CASSLQGYGYTF. CDR3 DNA sequence: TGTGCCAGCAGCTTGCAGGGTTATGGCTACACCTTC.

The rearrangement links TRBV5-6 to TRBJ2-7; the D is unclear. The germline gives CDR1 SGHDT, CDR2 YYEEEE. V was shortened by 3 bases and J by 5 bases, with 9 bases between the two germline ends. This CDR3 comprises 12 residues. CDR3 nucleotides: TGTGCCAGCAGCTCTGGCCCCCACGAGCAGTACTTC. Encoded protein: CASSSGPHEQYF.

This clone was counted between two and nine times. The chain is built from TRBV5-5 and TRBJ2-5, with 9 positions matching TRBD1. Trimming took 3 bases from V and 2 from J; bases not matched to a gene: 11. The CDR3 runs 17 residues. The germline gives CDR1 SGHKS, CDR2 YYEKEE (reference sequence). Written as DNA, the CDR3 is TGTGCCAGCAGCTCGTGGGGACAGGGCCACCCGCAAGAGACCCAGTACTTC. Translation gives CASSSWGQGHPQETQYF.

The chain recombines TRBV9 with TRBJ2-1; tentative D call: TRBD1 (5 bases). The CDR3 sequence is 17 residues long. Germline lookup yields CDR1 SGDLS and CDR2 YYNGEE. V was shortened by 1 base and J by 5 bases, with 19 bases between the two germline ends. This CDR3 reads CASSVYSRGIQDNEQFF. The CDR3, as DNA: TGTGCCAGCAGCGTATACTCTAGGGGTATTCAGGACAATGAGCAGTTCTTC.

This clone was seen only a few times. The V and J genes are TRBV9 and TRBJ2-7; the match to TRBD2 covers 7 bases. The germline V gene encodes CDR1 SGDLS and CDR2 YYNGEE. V lost 3 bases and J lost 7; bases outside the gene matches: 7. This CDR3 comprises 13 residues. CDR3 coding DNA: TGTGCCAGCAGCGCTACGGGAGGACGGGAGCAGTACTTC. It yields the protein CASSATGGREQYF.